Listed below are T cell receptor beta chains from one sample, sequenced in a study of blood T cell repertoires in COVID-19. Generated by immunoSEQ multiplex PCR, the TCRdb table keeps only in-frame clones and is missing some. Among more than 200,000 clones listed, around 83% were seen once. Sequenced sample: peripheral blood. The origin of the receptors is a woman between 50 and 59 years old with COVID-19, enrolled during active disease. Both conserved end residues are part of each CDR3. Fields, in order: clone size, J gene, D gene, V gene, CDR3 protein, CDR3 DNA. D genes are given only for firm matches. Size is stated for part of the rows, as once, few or many counts, or as a class when the clone is expanded.

>-|TRBJ1-2|TRBD1|TRBV19
CASSIRQGPYGYTF
TGTGCCAGTAGTATTCGACAGGGACCCTATGGCTACACCTTC
>-|TRBJ2-7|TRBD2|TRBV28
CASSLGGEDEQYF
TGTGCCAGCAGTCTGGGGGGGGAGGACGAGCAGTACTTC
>-|TRBJ1-3|TRBD1|TRBV15
CATSNLQGDSGNTIYF
TGTGCCACCAGCAATTTGCAGGGGGACAGTGGAAACACCATATATTTT
>-|TRBJ2-2|TRBD2|TRBV30
CAWFPRVLALPTGELFF
TGTGCCTGGTTCCCGAGAGTACTAGCGCTTCCTACCGGGGAGCTGTTTTTT
>-|TRBJ2-7|TRBD1|TRBV15
CATSRGDRGNSYEQYF
TGTGCCACCAGCAGAGGGGACAGGGGGAACTCCTACGAGCAGTACTTC
>-|TRBJ2-3|-|TRBV12-3/TRBV12-4
CASSADSSDTQYF
TGTGCCAGCAGTGCGGACTCGTCAGATACGCAGTATTTT
>-|TRBJ1-3|-|TRBV11-2
CASSPSGAGNTIYF
TGTGCCAGCAGCCCCTCGGGGGCTGGAAACACCATATATTTT
>-|TRBJ2-1|-|TRBV29-1
CSAETTGTTNNEQFF
TGCAGCGCTGAAACAACCGGGACAACAAACAATGAGCAGTTCTTC
>-|TRBJ1-3|-|TRBV11-2
CASSLPSVAGLYSGNTIYF
TGTGCCAGCAGCTTACCCTCCGTGGCAGGGCTTTACTCTGGAAACACCATATATTTT
>-|TRBJ2-3|TRBD1|TRBV29-1
CSVEALPGTGERTDTQYF
TGCAGCGTTGAGGCGTTACCAGGGACAGGGGAAAGGACAGATACGCAGTATTTT
>few|TRBJ1-3|TRBD1|TRBV19
CASSIQGATGNTIYF
TGTGCCAGTAGTATACAGGGGGCCACTGGAAACACCATATATTTT
>few|TRBJ2-7|-|TRBV30
CAWSLGTRGLYEQYF
TGTGCCTGGAGTCTCGGGACAAGGGGCCTCTACGAGCAGTACTTC
>-|TRBJ1-2|-|TRBV4-1
CASSQVSQANYGYTF
TGCGCCAGCAGCCAAGTATCACAGGCGAACTATGGCTACACCTTC
>-|TRBJ2-1|TRBD2|TRBV7-2
CASSLGLAGSLEDEQFF
TGTGCCAGCAGCTTGGGACTAGCGGGGTCTCTGGAGGATGAGCAGTTCTTC
>-|TRBJ2-3|TRBD1|TRBV24-1
CATSDSGQGNWDTQYF
TGTGCCACCAGTGATTCGGGACAGGGGAACTGGGATACGCAGTATTTT
>-|TRBJ1-4|TRBD1|TRBV6-2/TRBV6-3
CASSEWTGANEKLFF
TGTGCCAGCAGTGAGTGGACAGGGGCTAATGAAAAACTGTTTTTT
>-|TRBJ1-5|TRBD1|TRBV19
CASRGDGAFNQPQHF
TGTGCCAGCAGGGGGGACGGAGCCTTCAATCAGCCCCAGCATTTT
>-|TRBJ1-3|TRBD1|TRBV5-1
CASSPGQGFLQAGNTIYF
TGCGCCAGTAGTCCGGGACAGGGGTTTCTTCAGGCTGGAAACACCATATATTTT
>many|TRBJ2-7|TRBD2|TRBV12-3/TRBV12-4
CASSLGLAREQYF
TGTGCCAGCAGTTTAGGACTAGCGCGTGAGCAGTACTTC
>-|TRBJ2-1|-|TRBV5-1
CASSLAGVTEQFF
TGCGCCAGCAGCTTGGCCGGGGTCACCGAGCAGTTCTTC
>-|TRBJ1-2|-|TRBV19
CASSRGGGGGYTF
TGTGCCAGTAGTAGAGGTGGGGGCGGCGGCTACACCTTC
>-|TRBJ2-7|-|TRBV27
CASSAGLVYEQYF
TGTGCCAGCAGTGCGGGACTTGTATACGAGCAGTACTTC